The 8 T cell receptor beta chains in this list originate from one sample, sequenced in a study of neoadjuvant anti-PD-1 for oral cavity cancer (TCRdb year 2021). The sample's time point, from its label and the paper: after neoadjuvant nivolumab, at surgical resection. Libraries were built with the immunoSEQ multiplex PCR assay. Sourced from immuneACCESS, this table was stored by TCRdb with only in-frame sequences that have V and J called. A share of the clones is absent; for the studies checked, an unresolved V gene accounts for under half, and the remainder has no known explanation. The sample contains 25,000 or so clones, 25% to 30% of them found a single time. The biggest ten clones account for over 15% of the sample. The source material was tumor tissue, sampled after nivolumab (anti-PD-1) treatment. These receptors were taken from a person aged 35-79 years with oral cavity squamous cell carcinoma.

Here the CDR3 reads CASNPPRAATYEQYF. The CDR3 DNA sequence: TGTGCCAGCAACCCACCAAGAGCGGCAACCTACGAGCAGTACTTC. The chain joins TRBV28 to TRBJ2-7; perhaps TRBD2 as D (5 bases). The CDR3 covers 15 residues. V lost 7 bases to trimming and J lost 2 bases, with 18 bases between them. The germline gives CDR1 MDHEN, CDR2 SYDVKM.

The V gene is TRBV9, the J gene TRBJ1-1, with D uncertain. The CDR3 has 13 residues. Germline V CDR1 and CDR2: SGDLS, YYNGEE. V was trimmed by 0 bases and J by 4 bases, leaving 7 bases between them. The CDR3 nucleotides are TGTGCCAGCAGCGTAGAAATTTTCACTGAAGCTTTCTTT. Translating gives CASSVEIFTEAFF.

This chain uses TRBV10-1 with TRBJ1-1; D ambiguous. V was shortened by 6 bases and J by 1 base, with 12 bases between the two germline ends. Germline V gives CDR1 WNHNN, CDR2 SYGVQD (reference sequence). This CDR3 contains 14 residues. CDR3 protein: CASSRDLGNTEAFF. The CDR3, as DNA: TGCGCCAGCAGCCGCGACCTGGGGAACACTGAAGCTTTCTTT.

The chain carries TRBV4-1 and TRBJ2-3, with 7 bases lining up with TRBD1. Germline loops: CDR1 MGHRA, CDR2 YSYEKL. The CDR3 length is 15 residues. J lost 3 bases, V lost 0 bases, and 3 bases had no gene match. CDR3 protein: CASSQEDRRTDTQYF. For the CDR3, the DNA is TGCGCCAGCAGCCAAGAGGACAGGCGAACAGATACGCAGTATTTT.

The chain employs TRBV6-6 and TRBJ1-5; D unclear. Between the trimmed V and J ends, which lost 6 bases and 3 bases, there was a span of 9 bases. Germline CDR1 and CDR2: MNHNY and SVGAGI (reference sequence). This CDR3 comprises 13 residues. The CDR3 spells CASRPVYNQPQHF. The DNA of the CDR3 is TGTGCCAGCAGGCCCGTATACAATCAGCCCCAGCATTTT.

This clone was seen ten or more times. This chain connects TRBV29-1 to TRBJ1-1, with a weak D call TRBD1 (5 bases). Germline V lookup: CDR1 SQVTM, CDR2 ANQGSEA. There are 12 residues in the CDR3. Trimming removed 4 bases from V and 3 bases from J, with 9 bases in between. The CDR3, as DNA: TGCAGCGTTGTCCCGGGGGACACTGAAGCTTTCTTT. It yields the protein CSVVPGDTEAFF.

CDR3 sequence: CASSPEGLVETQYF. CDR3 DNA sequence: TGCGCCAGCAGCCCAGAGGGACTAGTAGAGACCCAGTACTTC. The rearrangement uses TRBV4-1 and TRBJ2-5, with 8 bases matching TRBD2. The length of the CDR3 is 14 residues. V lost 4 bases and J lost 4; bases outside the gene matches: 5. Germline assignment: CDR1 MGHRA and CDR2 YSYEKL.

This clone was counted between two and nine times. The chain has TRBV6-6 and TRBJ1-6; no clear D. CDR1 and CDR2 (germline): MNHNY, SVGAGI (reference sequence). Trimming took 6 bases from V and 13 from J, leaving 10 bases between them. The CDR3 is made up of 11 amino acids. The CDR3 nucleotides read TGTGCCAGCAGCCCAGATATTCCCCTCCACTTT. Residues: CASSPDIPLHF.